The clone carrying this T cell receptor beta chain was counted between two and nine times. Researchers prepared the TCRbeta library using unique molecular identifiers, the study reports. TCRdb reprocessed the PCR reads via MiXCR and lists one record per CDR3 protein. This sample has some 830,000 distinct CDR3 sequences, with 16% found just once. These data originate in a study of T-cell reconstitution after alpha-beta-depleted transplantation in children. The CDR3 has 19 amino acids. V was clipped by 6 bases and J by 0 bases, with 21 bases between them. Germline CDR1 and CDR2: MNHEY and SMNVEV (reference sequence).

The TCR originated in a male patient younger than 18 who had a stem cell transplant for acute lymphoblastic leukemia, so the T cells may come from the graft donor. Sample: PBMCs, mostly from graft donor cells, taken 360 days after TCRalphabeta/CD19-depleted stem cell transplant. The chain employs TRBV27 and TRBJ2-6; D might be TRBD1 or TRBD2, each matching 5 bases. The CDR3 here is CASRTLRDRGNSGANVLTF. DNA of the CDR3: TGTGCCAGCAGAACCCTTCGAGACAGAGGGAACTCTGGGGCCAACGTCCTGACTTTC.